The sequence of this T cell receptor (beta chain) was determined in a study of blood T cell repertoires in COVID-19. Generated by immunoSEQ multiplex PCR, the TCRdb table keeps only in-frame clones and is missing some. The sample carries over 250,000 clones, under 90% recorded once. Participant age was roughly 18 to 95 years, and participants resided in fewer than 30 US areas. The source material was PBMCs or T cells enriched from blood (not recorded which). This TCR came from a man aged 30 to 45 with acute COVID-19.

The CDR3 loop reads CASSSRTGDYGYTF. The DNA of the CDR3 is TGTGCCAGCAGTTCCCGGACAGGGGACTATGGCTACACCTTC. The V and J genes are TRBV6-6 and TRBJ1-2, with 9 bases lining up with TRBD1. Germline values: CDR1 MNHNY, CDR2 SVGAGI (reference sequence). This CDR3 has 14 residues. The junction had 3 bases not matched to a gene; V was cut back by 4 bases and J by 3 bases.